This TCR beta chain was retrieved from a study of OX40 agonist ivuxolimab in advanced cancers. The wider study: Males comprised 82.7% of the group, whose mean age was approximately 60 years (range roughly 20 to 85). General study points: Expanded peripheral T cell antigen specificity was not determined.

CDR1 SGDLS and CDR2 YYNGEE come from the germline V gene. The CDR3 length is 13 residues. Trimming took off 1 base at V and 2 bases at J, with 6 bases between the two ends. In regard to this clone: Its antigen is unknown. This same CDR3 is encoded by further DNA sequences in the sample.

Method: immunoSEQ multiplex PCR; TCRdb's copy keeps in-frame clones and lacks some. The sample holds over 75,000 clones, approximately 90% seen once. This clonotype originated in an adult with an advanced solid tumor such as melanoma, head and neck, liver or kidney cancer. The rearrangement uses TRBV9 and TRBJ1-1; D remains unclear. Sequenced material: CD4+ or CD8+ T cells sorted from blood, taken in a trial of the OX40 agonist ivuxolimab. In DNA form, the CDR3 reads TGTGCCAGCAGCGTAAACTTAAACACTGAAGCTTTCTTT. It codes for CASSVNLNTEAFF.